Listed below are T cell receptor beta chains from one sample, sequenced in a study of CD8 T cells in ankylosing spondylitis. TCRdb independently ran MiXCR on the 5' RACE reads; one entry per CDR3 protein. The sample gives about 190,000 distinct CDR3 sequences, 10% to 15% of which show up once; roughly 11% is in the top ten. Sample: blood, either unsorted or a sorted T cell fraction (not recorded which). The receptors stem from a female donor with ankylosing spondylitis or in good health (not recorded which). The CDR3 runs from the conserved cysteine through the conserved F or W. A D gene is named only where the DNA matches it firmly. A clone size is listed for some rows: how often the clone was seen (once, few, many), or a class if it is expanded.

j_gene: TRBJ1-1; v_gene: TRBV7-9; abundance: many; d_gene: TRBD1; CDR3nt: TGTGCCAGCAGCTTCCCAGGGGGCTCGACTGAAGCTTTCTTT; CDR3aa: CASSFPGGSTEAFF
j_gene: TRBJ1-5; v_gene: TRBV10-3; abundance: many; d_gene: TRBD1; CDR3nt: TGTGCCACCGGACAGGGCAATCAGCCCCAGCATTTT; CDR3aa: CATGQGNQPQHF
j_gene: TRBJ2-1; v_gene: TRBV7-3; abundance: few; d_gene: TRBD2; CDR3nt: TGTGCCAGCAGCGCCGGGACTAGCGTATACAATGAGCAGTTCTTC; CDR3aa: CASSAGTSVYNEQFF
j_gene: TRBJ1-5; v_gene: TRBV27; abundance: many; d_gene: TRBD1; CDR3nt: TGTGCCAGCAGTTCCTTGACAGGGGGAGGGGGTCAGCCCCAGCATTTT; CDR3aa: CASSSLTGGGGQPQHF
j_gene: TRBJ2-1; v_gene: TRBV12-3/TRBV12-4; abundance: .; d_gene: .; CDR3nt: TGTGCCAGCAGTTTTAGGGACTCCCCCTACAATGAGCAGTTCTTC; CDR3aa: CASSFRDSPYNEQFF
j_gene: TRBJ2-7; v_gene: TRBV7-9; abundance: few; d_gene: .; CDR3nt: TGTGCCAGCAGCTTAGGTGACGATGTCTCCTACGAGCAGTACTTC; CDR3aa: CASSLGDDVSYEQYF
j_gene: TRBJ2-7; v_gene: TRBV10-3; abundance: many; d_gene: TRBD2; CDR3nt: TGTGCCATCAGTGAACAAGCGGGAGGGTACGAGCAGTACTTC; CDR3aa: CAISEQAGGYEQYF
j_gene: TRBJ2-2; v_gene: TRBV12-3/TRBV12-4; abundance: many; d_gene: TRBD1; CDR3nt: TGTGCCAGCAGTTTAGGGGCTGGACAGGGGGAATCCGGGGAGCTGTTTTTT; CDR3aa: CASSLGAGQGESGELFF
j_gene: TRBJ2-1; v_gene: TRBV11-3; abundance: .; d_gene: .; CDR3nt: TGTGCCAGCCGGTTCGGGGGAGGGGGTGAGCAGTTCTTC; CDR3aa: CASRFGGGGEQFF
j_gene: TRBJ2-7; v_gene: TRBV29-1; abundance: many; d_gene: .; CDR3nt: TGCAGCGTTGCCCCTAGCTTCTACGAGCAGTACTTC; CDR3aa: CSVAPSFYEQYF
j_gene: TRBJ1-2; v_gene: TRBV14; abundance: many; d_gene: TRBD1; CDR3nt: TGTGCCAGCAGCCACGGCACCGGGACAGGGTCGGGCTACACCTTC; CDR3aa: CASSHGTGTGSGYTF
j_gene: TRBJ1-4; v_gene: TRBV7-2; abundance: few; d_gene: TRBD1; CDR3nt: TGTGCCAGCAGCCGTGACAGGGGGGATGAAAAACTGTTTTTT; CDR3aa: CASSRDRGDEKLFF
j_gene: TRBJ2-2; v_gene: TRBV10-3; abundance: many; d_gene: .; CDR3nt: TGTGCCATCAGGGGATCAGCGGTCGTGACCGGGGAGCTGTTTTTT; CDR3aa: CAIRGSAVVTGELFF
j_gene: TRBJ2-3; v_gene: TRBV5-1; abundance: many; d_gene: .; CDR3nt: TGCGCCAGCAGCCCCCGGGCCGTTGGAGATACGCAGTATTTT; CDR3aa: CASSPRAVGDTQYF
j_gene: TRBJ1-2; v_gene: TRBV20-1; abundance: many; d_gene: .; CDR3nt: TGCAGTGCCACAACCGGGACGTCCTATGGCTACACCTTC; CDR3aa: CSATTGTSYGYTF
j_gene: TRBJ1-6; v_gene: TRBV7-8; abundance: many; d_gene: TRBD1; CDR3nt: TGTGCCAGCAGCTTAGCAGCTGGGACAGCAAATTCACCCCTCCACTTT; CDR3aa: CASSLAAGTANSPLHF
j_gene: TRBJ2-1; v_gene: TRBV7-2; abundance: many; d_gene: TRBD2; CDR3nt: TGTGCCAGCAGCTGGACTGGGACTAGCGGATACAATGAGCAGTTCTTC; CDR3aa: CASSWTGTSGYNEQFF
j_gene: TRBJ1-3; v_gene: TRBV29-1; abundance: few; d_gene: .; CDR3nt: TGCAGCGTGCACCGCCAGAGCTCTGGAAACACCATATATTTT; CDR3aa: CSVHRQSSGNTIYF
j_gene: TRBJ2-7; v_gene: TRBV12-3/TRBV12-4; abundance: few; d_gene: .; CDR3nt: TGTGCCAGCAGTCTGGGGGACACCTACGAGCAGTACTTC; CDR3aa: CASSLGDTYEQYF
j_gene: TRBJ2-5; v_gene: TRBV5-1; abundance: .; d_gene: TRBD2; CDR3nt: TGCGCCAGCAGCCCGGGGACTAGCGGGAGAGGAGAGACCCAGTACTTC; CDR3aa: CASSPGTSGRGETQYF
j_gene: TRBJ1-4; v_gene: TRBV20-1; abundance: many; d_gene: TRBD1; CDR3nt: TGCAGTGCTACCTCCTCGGGACAGGGGGTACTATTT; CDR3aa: CSATSSGQGVLF
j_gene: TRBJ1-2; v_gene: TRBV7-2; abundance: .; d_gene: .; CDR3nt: TGTGCCAGCACCGGGGACTTCCTCAGCGGCTACACCTTC; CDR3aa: CASTGDFLSGYTF
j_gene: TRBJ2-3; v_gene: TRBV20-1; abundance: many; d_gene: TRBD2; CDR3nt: TGCAGTGCTAGAGATTATGGGACTAGCGGGAGCACAGATACGCAGTATTTT; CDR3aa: CSARDYGTSGSTDTQYF
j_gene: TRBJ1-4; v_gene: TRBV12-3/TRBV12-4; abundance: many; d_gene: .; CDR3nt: TGTGCCAGCAGTTTCACGGGGACAAATGAAAAACTGTTTTTT; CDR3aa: CASSFTGTNEKLFF
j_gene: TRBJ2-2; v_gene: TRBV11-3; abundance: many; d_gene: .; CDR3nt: TGTGCCAGCAGCGCCGCCCAGGGCGGGGAGCTGTTTTTT; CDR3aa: CASSAAQGGELFF
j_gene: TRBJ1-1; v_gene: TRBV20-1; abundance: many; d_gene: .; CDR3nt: TGCAGTGCTAGAGATCGACGGGGGAACACTGAAGCTTTCTTT; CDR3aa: CSARDRRGNTEAFF
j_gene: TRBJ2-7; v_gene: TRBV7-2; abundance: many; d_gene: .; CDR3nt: TGTGCCAGCAGCTTAGGGCCCTTACAGGGCGAGCAGTACTTC; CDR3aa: CASSLGPLQGEQYF